The 29 T cell receptor beta chains below come from one sample, sequenced in a study of cytomegalovirus exposure and HLA in healthy donors. PCR employed 60 Vbeta and 13 Jbeta primers. Assay: immunoSEQ multiplex PCR; the TCRdb copy retains only in-frame clones and omits some. The table has 150,000 to 200,000 clones, 65% to 80% seen once. What was sequenced was PBMCs. The receptors here all came from a woman in her thirties or forties in good health and CMV-seropositive.

The V and J genes are TRBV2 and TRBJ2-5, with D possibly being TRBD2 (6 bases). The V gene's germline CDR1 is SNHLY and CDR2 FYNNEI. Between the trimmed V and J ends, which lost 9 bases and 0 bases, there was a span of 11 bases. The CDR3 consists of 13 residues. This CDR3 is CARGGTDQETQYF. DNA of the CDR3: TGTGCCAGGGGCGGGACGGACCAAGAGACCCAGTACTTC.

The genes are TRBV7-2 and TRBJ2-7; maybe TRBD1 (5 bases). This CDR3 has 15 residues. Germline-derived CDR1 and CDR2 are SGHTA and FQGNSA. Between the trimmed V and J ends, which lost 3 bases and 3 bases, there was a span of 15 bases. The CDR3 sequence: CASSFGAGPLYEQYF. The DNA for the CDR3 is TGTGCCAGCAGCTTTGGGGCAGGGCCCCTCTACGAGCAGTACTTC.

This chain joins TRBV4-1 and TRBJ1-2, with a possible D match to TRBD1 (5 bases). V lost 8 bases to trimming and J lost 4 bases, with 14 bases between them. Germline V CDR1 and CDR2: MGHRA, YSYEKL. This CDR3 has 13 residues. The CDR3 region has the DNA TGCGCCAGCGCAGGGCTGGGAGGCTATGGCTACACCTTC. This sequence encodes CASAGLGGYGYTF.

CDR3 nucleotide sequence: TGTGCCAGCAGTGAGGACAGGGGATTTCTGACAGATACGCAGTATTTT. Translation gives CASSEDRGFLTDTQYF. This rearrangement joins TRBV6-1 to TRBJ2-3; TRBD1 matches at 9 bases. The V segment lost 3 bases and the J segment 3 bases; nucleotides outside the gene matches: 7. From germline, CDR1 is MNHNS and CDR2 SASEGT. This CDR3 spans 16 amino acids.

The chain has TRBV25-1 and TRBJ1-2; the match to TRBD1 covers 9 bases. This CDR3 has 15 amino acids. CDR1 is MGHDK and CDR2 is SYGVNS in the germline V gene. J lost 2 bases, V lost 6 bases, and 7 bases had no gene match. The CDR3: CASRHTGTGNYGYTF. The CDR3 DNA follows: TGTGCCAGCAGACATACCGGGACAGGGAACTATGGCTACACCTTC.

V usage is TRBV15 and J usage is TRBJ1-5, with TRBD1 matching 7 bases. This CDR3 has 15 amino acids. V was pared by 2 bases and J by 5 bases, with 6 bases of the junction left unmatched. Germline V gives CDR1 LNHNV, CDR2 YYDKDF (reference sequence). CDR3 in amino acids: CATSRSTGHDQPQHF. The CDR3 DNA reads TGTGCCACCAGCAGATCGACAGGGCACGATCAGCCCCAGCATTTT.

The chain is built from TRBV6-1 and TRBJ2-1; 7 bases map to TRBD2. Trimming cost V 10 bases and J 5 bases; bases outside gene matches: 8. This CDR3 contains 13 residues. Germline loops: CDR1 MNHNS, CDR2 SASEGT. The CDR3 protein is CATRTRSDNEQFF. The CDR3 DNA is TGTGCCACTAGGACTAGGAGTGACAATGAGCAGTTCTTC.

The gene calls are TRBV27 and TRBJ1-2; D perhaps matches TRBD1 (6 bases). This CDR3 is built from 14 residues. Germline assignment: CDR1 MNHEY and CDR2 SMNVEV (reference sequence). V lost 2 bases to trimming and J lost 4 bases, with 11 bases between them. The CDR3 DNA is TGTGCCAGCAGTTTAAGAGGGGGAAGCTATGGCTACACCTTC. Its translation is CASSLRGGSYGYTF.

A single count supports this clone. The genes are TRBV30 and TRBJ1-2; D is perhaps TRBD1 (5 bases). V dropped 4 bases and J dropped 0 bases, with 9 bases sitting between them. This CDR3 comprises 13 residues. CDR1 and CDR2 (germline): GTSNPN, SVGIG (reference sequence). The CDR3 loop is CAWNKGANYGYTF. CDR3 DNA sequence: TGTGCCTGGAACAAAGGGGCTAACTATGGCTACACCTTC.

Of note for this clone: Without the conserved terminal phenylalanine or tryptophan, this CDR3 likely stems from a read error. CDR3 in DNA: TGTGCCAGCACCGGGGGAAATAATTCACCCCTCCACCTT. It specifies CASTGGNNSPLHL. V usage is TRBV7-9 and J usage is TRBJ1-6, with D possibly being TRBD1 (5 bases). Deletions cut 7 bases from V and 5 bases from J, with 9 bases between. Germline lookup yields CDR1 SEHNR and CDR2 FQNEAQ (reference sequence). This CDR3 has 13 amino acids.

V gene TRBV6-1 combines with J gene TRBJ1-2, with D perhaps TRBD1 (5 bases). From germline, CDR1 is MNHNS and CDR2 SASEGT. This CDR3 has 13 amino acids. V was pared by 5 bases and J by 6 bases, with 13 bases between. The CDR3 coding sequence is TGTGCCAGCAGTTTACAGGCGCAAGATGGCTACACCTTC. Translated, it gives CASSLQAQDGYTF.

This clone came up a few times. The chain joins TRBV6-5 to TRBJ2-7; 11 positions match TRBD1. Germline CDR1 reads MNHEY; CDR2 reads SVGAGI. V lost 2 bases, J lost 3 bases, and 0 bases stayed unmatched. This CDR3 contains 14 residues. The CDR3 nucleotides read TGTGCCAGCAGTTACGGGACAGGGGGCTACGAGCAGTACTTC. Protein sequence: CASSYGTGGYEQYF.

The gene calls are TRBV5-6 and TRBJ1-5; TRBD1 aligns across 7 bases. The length of the CDR3 is 16 residues. V lost 4 bases to trimming and J lost 3 bases; unmatched junction nucleotides: 10. Germline CDR1 SGHDT, CDR2 YYEEEE. CDR3 sequence: CASSRQGRGFNQPQHF. The CDR3 nucleotides are TGTGCCAGCAGCAGACAGGGCAGGGGATTCAATCAGCCCCAGCATTTT.

A few counts support this clone. The chain couples TRBV4-1 to TRBJ1-1; 7 bases fit TRBD1. Germline CDR1 reads MGHRA; CDR2 reads YSYEKL. CDR3 length: 15 residues. J was trimmed by 3 bases and V by 0 bases; bases with no gene match: 4. The CDR3 DNA is TGCGCCAGCAGCCAAGAAGACAGGGAGCACACTGAAGCTTTCTTT. Amino acids: CASSQEDREHTEAFF.

This clone was counted a single time. V is TRBV5-4 and J is TRBJ2-2, with TRBD1 as a possible D gene (5 bases). Looked up from germline, CDR1 is SGHNT and CDR2 is YYREEE (reference sequence). The CDR3 totals 17 residues. V was pared by 4 bases and J by 6 bases, with 22 bases between. The CDR3 DNA reads TGTGCCAGCAGCCCACAGGTTTCTAGGGGCGCCTCCGGGGAGCTGTTTTTT. Protein product: CASSPQVSRGASGELFF.

The chain combines TRBV25-1 with TRBJ1-5, with 8 bases identical to TRBD1. Trimming cost V 4 bases and J 7 bases; bases outside gene matches: 6. The CDR3 runs to 14 residues. The V gene's germline CDR1 is MGHDK and CDR2 SYGVNS. The chain's CDR3 is CASSATGERQPQHF. The CDR3 DNA sequence: TGTGCCAGCAGTGCGACAGGGGAAAGGCAGCCCCAGCATTTT.

In its sample, this clone was seen once. The CDR3, as DNA: TGTGCCAGTAGTATCCTTATCGACACTGAGCAGTTCTTC. Translation: CASSILIDTEQFF. J is TRBJ2-1 and V is TRBV19; no reliable D call. V was trimmed by 3 bases and J by 9 bases, leaving 12 bases between them. The germline CDR1 and CDR2 sequences are LNHDA and SQIVND (reference sequence). The CDR3 loop spans 13 amino acids.

This clone was seen a few times. The chain couples TRBV6-4 to TRBJ2-7, with TRBD2 as a possible D gene (6 bases). This CDR3 has 14 amino acids. V lost 10 bases and J lost 3, with 19 bases in between. Per germline, CDR1 MRHNA and CDR2 SNTAGT. The CDR3 region is CAMESGTGNYEQYF. The CDR3 region has the DNA TGTGCCATGGAATCCGGGACTGGAAACTACGAGCAGTACTTC.

The rearrangement links TRBV15 to TRBJ2-5, with 9 bases matching TRBD1. This CDR3 comprises 14 residues. Germline V lookup: CDR1 LNHNV, CDR2 YYDKDF (reference sequence). J gave up 5 bases and V 4 bases, and 5 bases lay outside the gene matches. As DNA, the CDR3 is TGTGCCACCAGCACTCGACAGGGGGTCGAGACCCAGTACTTC. Its translation is CATSTRQGVETQYF.

The J gene is TRBJ1-1, the V gene TRBV29-1; D is perhaps TRBD1 (6 bases). Germline CDR1 and CDR2: SQVTM and ANQGSEA. The CDR3 length is 15 residues. Trimming stripped 4 bases from V and 3 bases from J, with 18 bases between. The CDR3 is CSVVAGGGVDTEAFF. Written as DNA, the CDR3 is TGCAGCGTTGTGGCGGGAGGGGGGGTCGACACTGAAGCTTTCTTT.

V and J are TRBV18 and TRBJ2-1; 12 positions agree with TRBD1. The CDR3 is 14 amino acids. Germline V CDR1 and CDR2: KGHSH, LQKENI. V shed 2 bases, J shed 8 bases, and the junction held 1 base outside the gene matches. The CDR3 DNA is TGTGCCAGCTCACCAGGGACAGGGGGCGATGAGCAGTTCTTC. Translated, it gives CASSPGTGGDEQFF. The full variable domain, rest sourced from reference TRBV18 and TRBJ2-1, is NAGVMQNPRHLVRRRGQEARLRCSPMKGHSHVYWYRQLPEEGLKFMVYLQKENIIDESGMPKERFSAEFPKEGPSILRIQQVVRGDSAAYFCASSPGTGGDEQFFGPGTRLTVL.

This clone was seen only a few times. The chain combines TRBV19 with TRBJ1-2, with D possibly being TRBD1 (6 bases). The CDR3 totals 17 residues. Germline loops: CDR1 LNHDA, CDR2 SQIVND (reference sequence). V lost 6 bases and J 3 bases, leaving 23 bases between the germline ends. The CDR3 loop reads CASSPPPWEPGDYGYTF. In nucleotides, the CDR3 is TGTGCCAGTAGCCCGCCCCCTTGGGAACCAGGGGACTATGGCTACACCTTC. The variable domain in full, completed from reference TRBV19 and TRBJ1-2, reads DGGITQSPKYLFRKEGQNVTLSCEQNLNHDAMYWYRQDPGQGLRLIYYSQIVNDFQKGDIAEGYSVSREKKESFPLTVTSAQKNPTAFYLCASSPPPWEPGDYGYTFGSGTRLTVV.

This clone was detected only a few times. J is TRBJ2-3 and V is TRBV15, with 7 bases aligning to TRBD1. V was clipped by 6 bases and J by 1 base; unmatched bases: 4. Germline-derived CDR1 and CDR2 are LNHNV and YYDKDF (reference sequence). The CDR3 extends over 14 amino acids. DNA for the CDR3: TGTGCCACCAGGGGGGACAGACGCACAGATACGCAGTATTTT. Its protein is CATRGDRRTDTQYF. Full variable domain (missing parts from reference TRBV15 and TRBJ2-3): DAMVIQNPRYQVTQFGKPVTLSCSQTLNHNVMYWYQQKSSQAPKLLFHYYDKDFNNEADTPDNFQSRRPNTSFCFLDIRSPGLGDTAMYLCATRGDRRTDTQYFGPGTRLTVL.

The V call is TRBV25-1, the J call TRBJ2-3; D not resolved. Germline lookup yields CDR1 MGHDK and CDR2 SYGVNS. CDR3 size: 13 residues. The V end lost 0 bases, the J end lost 6 bases, and 7 bases lay between the germline ends. CDR3 region: CASSEYDSDTQYF. The CDR3 nucleotides are TGTGCCAGCAGTGAATATGATAGCGATACGCAGTATTTT.

This clone was detected once. The chain's CDR3 is CASSSRQEPNYGYTF. In DNA form, the CDR3 reads TGTGCCAGCAGCTCTCGACAGGAACCTAACTATGGCTACACCTTC. The J gene is TRBJ1-2, the V gene TRBV7-8, with D possibly matching TRBD1 (6 bases). Germline V CDR1 and CDR2: SGHVS, FQNEAQ. Trimming removed 4 bases from V and 0 bases from J, with 12 bases in between. This CDR3 is built from 15 residues.

This clone was recorded at least ten times. The genes are TRBV4-3 and TRBJ1-6, with 9 bases fitting TRBD1. This CDR3 is built from 15 residues. The trim removed 4 bases at V and 8 bases at J, leaving 6 bases unmatched. CDR1 is LGHNA, CDR2 YSLEER, per germline. The CDR3 nucleotides are TGCGCCAGCAGCCGAGACAGGGGGTATGATTCACCCCTCCACTTT. This sequence encodes CASSRDRGYDSPLHF.

This chain links TRBV7-9 with TRBJ1-5; D is unresolved. Germline V gives CDR1 SEHNR, CDR2 FQNEAQ (reference sequence). V lost 2 bases to trimming and J lost 2 bases, with 16 bases between them. CDR3 length equals 17 residues. CDR3 loop: CASSLRSEGGRNQPQHF. The CDR3 DNA reads as TGTGCCAGCAGCTTAAGGTCGGAGGGAGGGCGCAATCAGCCCCAGCATTTT.

The genes are TRBV11-2 and TRBJ1-6, with a weak D call TRBD1 (5 bases). V was pared by 3 bases and J by 7 bases, with 13 bases between. The V gene's germline CDR1 is SGHAT and CDR2 FQNNGV. The CDR3 has 15 residues. CDR3 nucleotide sequence: TGTGCCAGCAGCTTTCTCCAGGGAGGGAATTCACCCCTCCACTTT. This translates into CASSFLQGGNSPLHF.

The gene calls are TRBV27 and TRBJ2-1, with 13 bases identical to TRBD2. The CDR3 is 18 residues long. The germline V gene has CDR1 MNHEY and CDR2 SMNVEV (reference sequence). J lost 0 bases, V lost 8 bases, and 10 bases had no gene match. The CDR3 region is CASSPTSGGTSSYNEQFF. CDR3 sequence (DNA): TGTGCCAGCTCCCCGACTAGCGGGGGGACGAGCTCCTACAATGAGCAGTTCTTC.